This TCR beta chain came from a study of response to subunit inactivated influenza vaccine. TCRdb processed the RT-PCR reads anew with MiXCR; each CDR3 protein has one entry. The sample carries about 190,000 distinct CDR3 sequences, about an eighth recorded once. Germline V gives CDR1 MNHNS, CDR2 SASEGT. V trimming: 0 bases; J trimming: 3 bases; junction bases outside the gene matches: 11. This CDR3 comprises 18 residues. Only a few counts were recorded for this clonotype. The sample was CD8+ T cells sorted from PBMCs, taken roughly 5 days after vaccination. The genes are TRBV6-1 and TRBJ2-7, with TRBD1 matching over 10 bases. This clonotype originated in a man in his forties or fifties who received an inactivated influenza vaccine. CDR3 nucleotides: TGTGCCAGCAGTGAAGCTGGTGAATTAGGACAGGGGGGCTACGAGCAGTACTTC. Protein: CASSEAGELGQGGYEQYF.